The 27 T cell receptor beta chains listed next were all sequenced from one sample in a study of response to subunit inactivated influenza vaccine. MiXCR was run by TCRdb on the RT-PCR reads, yielding one entry per CDR3 protein. The repertoire holds about 500,000 distinct CDR3 sequences, with 6% to 9% as singletons. The input for sequencing was PBMCs from blood, taken roughly 24 months after vaccination. These receptors were obtained from a man aged 50-75 years who received an inactivated influenza vaccine.

There are a few counts of this clonotype. V and J are TRBV4-1 and TRBJ1-5; 12 bases are shared with TRBD1. V shed 1 base and J 4 bases; nucleotides not matched to a gene: 8. This CDR3 region has 18 residues. CDR1 and CDR2 from the germline V gene are MGHRA and YSYEKL. CDR3 in amino acids: CASSQGGQGARQNQPQHF. For the CDR3, the DNA is TGCGCCAGCAGCCAAGGGGGACAGGGGGCCCGGCAAAATCAGCCCCAGCATTTT.

The table lists this clonotype with a few counts. The rearrangement links TRBV7-9 to TRBJ2-1; D uncertain. This CDR3 is 11 amino acids long. Germline lookup yields CDR1 SEHNR and CDR2 FQNEAQ (reference sequence). The V and J ends lost 6 bases and 6 bases respectively, with 6 bases between them. The CDR3 nucleotides are TGTGCCAGCAGGACCTTCAATGAGCAGTTCTTC. Its translation is CASRTFNEQFF.

The chain has TRBV28 and TRBJ1-1, with D uncertain. V lost 6 bases, J lost 6 bases, and 17 bases lay in between. The CDR3 contains 14 residues. Germline-derived CDR1 and CDR2 are MDHEN and SYDVKM. For the CDR3, the DNA is TGTGCCAGCAGCTTTAAGAGGTGGGCCCCTGAAGCTTTCTTT. Its translation is CASSFKRWAPEAFF.

This chain links TRBV11-2 with TRBJ2-3; TRBD2 is a possible D gene (5 bases). The germline CDR1 and CDR2 sequences are SGHAT and FQNNGV. CDR3 length: 13 residues. V was clipped by 5 bases and J by 5 bases, with 11 bases between them. CDR3 in amino acids: CASSLWAGDTQYF. CDR3 DNA sequence: TGTGCCAGCAGCCTTTGGGCGGGAGATACGCAGTATTTT.

This clonotype showed up many times. This chain connects TRBV20-1 to TRBJ2-7; TRBD2 might be the D (6 bases). With 1 base removed from V and 2 bases from J, the gap between germline ends came to 21 bases. CDR1 is DFQATT and CDR2 is SNEGSKA in the germline V gene (reference sequence). The CDR3 is 17 amino acids. The CDR3, as DNA: TGCAGTGCTAGAGGGGTTAGCGGCACAATTAGAACCTACGAGCAGTACTTC. Amino acids: CSARGVSGTIRTYEQYF.

This clonotype was found a few times. The V gene is TRBV27, the J gene TRBJ2-7; 9 bases agree with TRBD1. J lost 6 bases, V lost 8 bases, and 11 bases had no gene match. This CDR3 spans 14 amino acids. In germline, CDR1 is MNHEY, CDR2 SMNVEV (reference sequence). Here the CDR3 DNA reads TGTGCCAGCGGTGGGACAGGGATAAGAGGCGAGCAGTACTTC. Its protein product is CASGGTGIRGEQYF.

The V and J genes are TRBV7-8 and TRBJ2-2; D not certain. The germline V gene has CDR1 SGHVS and CDR2 FQNEAQ. The CDR3 totals 16 residues. V lost 1 base and J 3 bases, leaving 12 bases between the germline ends. Here the CDR3 reads CASSLGYSVHTGELFF. The DNA of the CDR3 is TGTGCCAGCAGCTTAGGTTATTCGGTCCACACCGGGGAGCTGTTTTTT.

The V call is TRBV25-1, the J call TRBJ2-3; D remains ambiguous. The CDR3 totals 13 residues. V was pared by 3 bases and J by 2 bases, with 6 bases between. Germline CDR1 is MGHDK and CDR2 is SYGVNS. CDR3 protein: CASSEEYTDTQYF. CDR3 DNA sequence: TGTGCCAGCAGTGAGGAGTACACAGATACGCAGTATTTT.

This clonotype was detected ten times or more. The chain links TRBV20-1 to TRBJ1-3, with D uncertain. The V and J ends lost 2 bases and 0 bases respectively, with 8 bases between them. CDR3 size: 14 residues. From germline, CDR1 is DFQATT and CDR2 SNEGSKA (reference sequence). CDR3 sequence: CSARSRISGNTIYF. CDR3 DNA: TGCAGTGCTAGATCCCGAATCTCTGGAAACACCATATATTTT.

This clonotype was found a few times. The V call is TRBV7-9, the J call TRBJ2-2, with 8 bases that match TRBD1. CDR3 length: 15 residues. Germline CDR1 is SEHNR and CDR2 is FQNEAQ (reference sequence). The V segment lost 3 bases and the J segment 5 bases; nucleotides outside the gene matches: 5. This CDR3 is CASSFDRGRTGELFF. The DNA of the CDR3 is TGTGCCAGCAGCTTCGACAGGGGCCGAACCGGGGAGCTGTTTTTT. Together with reference TRBV7-9 and TRBJ2-2, the CDR3 gives the full variable domain: DTGVSQNPRHKITKRGQNVTFRCDPISEHNRLYWYRQTLGQGPEFLTYFQNEAQLEKSRLLSDRFSAERPKGSFSTLEIQRTEQGDSAMYLCASSFDRGRTGELFFGEGSRLTVL.

The V call is TRBV2, the J call TRBJ2-3; either TRBD1 or TRBD2 may fit D (5 bases each). Germline loops: CDR1 SNHLY, CDR2 FYNNEI. CDR3 length: 17 amino acids. V shed 1 base and J shed 1 base, with 15 bases lying between them. The CDR3 loop reads CASSEGGYGPRTDTQYF. CDR3 coding DNA: TGTGCCAGCAGTGAAGGGGGGTACGGGCCCCGCACAGATACGCAGTATTTT.

CDR3 in amino acids: CASSLRAQGRGGYTF. As DNA, the CDR3 is TGTGCCAGCAGCCTACGCGCACAGGGGCGAGGTGGCTACACCTTC. This chain joins TRBV3-1 and TRBJ1-2; 7 bases agree with TRBD1. Trimming removed 4 bases from V and 7 bases from J; junction bases left unmatched: 12. The CDR3 is 15 amino acids. Germline CDR1 reads LGHDT; CDR2 reads YNNKEL (reference sequence).

The chain employs TRBV29-1 and TRBJ1-1, with D hard to call. CDR1 is SQVTM and CDR2 is ANQGSEA in the germline V gene. V was pared by 2 bases and J by 0 bases, with 7 bases between. The CDR3 consists of 13 residues. Written as DNA, the CDR3 is TGCAGCGTTGAAAGAAGAATGAACACTGAAGCTTTCTTT. Its protein is CSVERRMNTEAFF. The entire variable domain, with the rest obtained from reference TRBV29-1 and TRBJ1-1, is as follows: SAVISQKPSRDICQRGTSLTIQCQVDSQVTMMFWYRQQPGQSLTLIATANQGSEATYESGFVIDKFPISRPNLTFSTLTVSNMSPEDSSIYLCSVERRMNTEAFFGQGTRLTVV.

The chain uses TRBV4-3 and TRBJ2-5; D not certain. Germline CDR1 and CDR2: LGHNA and YSLEER. Trimming removed 1 base at V and 5 bases at J, with 14 bases between. CDR3 size: 15 residues. The CDR3 loop is CASSQARTPPETQYF. CDR3 in DNA: TGCGCCAGCAGCCAAGCCCGTACACCTCCGGAGACCCAGTACTTC.

The V gene is TRBV29-1, the J gene TRBJ2-3; D might be TRBD1 (5 bases). Germline-derived CDR1 and CDR2 are SQVTM and ANQGSEA. The CDR3 is 14 residues long. Trimming removed 3 bases from V and 0 bases from J, with 10 bases in between. In DNA form, the CDR3 reads TGCAGCGTTGATCGACAGCTGAGCACAGATACGCAGTATTTT. It is translated as CSVDRQLSTDTQYF.

This clonotype was seen ten or more times. The chain couples TRBV20-1 to TRBJ2-7; 11 positions agree with TRBD2. V shed 0 bases and J 0 bases; nucleotides not matched to a gene: 10. The CDR3 is 18 amino acids. Germline CDR1 and CDR2: DFQATT and SNEGSKA (reference sequence). The CDR3 protein is CSARDFGLAGGPSYEQYF. The CDR3 DNA sequence: TGCAGTGCTAGAGATTTTGGGCTAGCGGGGGGCCCCTCCTACGAGCAGTACTTC.

Regarding this clonotype: A read error may account for a junction end that differs from germline. The DNA of the CDR3 is TGTGCCAGAAGTTACCTCCAGGGTGGAGAGACCCAGTACTTC. Translating it yields CARSYLQGGETQYF. The chain recombines TRBV6-2 or TRBV6-3 with TRBJ2-5; a weak D match, TRBD1 (5 bases). Per germline, CDR1 MNHEY and CDR2 SVGEGT. This CDR3 spans 14 amino acids.

This clonotype turned up a few times. The V gene is TRBV5-4, the J gene TRBJ2-7; 8 positions match TRBD1. The CDR3 totals 17 residues. From germline, CDR1 is SGHNT and CDR2 YYREEE (reference sequence). Germline trimming cut 1 base from V and 6 bases from J; bases unmatched to any gene: 15. The CDR3 protein is CASSLLLQGAIGSEQYF. CDR3 DNA: TGTGCCAGCAGCTTGTTACTCCAGGGGGCTATCGGTAGCGAGCAGTACTTC.

The genes are TRBV7-9 and TRBJ2-1, with D uncertain. Germline loops: CDR1 SEHNR, CDR2 FQNEAQ (reference sequence). With 11 bases removed from V and 4 bases from J, the gap between germline ends came to 15 bases. The CDR3 contains 13 residues. CDR3 sequence: CAYGPANYNEQFF. The CDR3, as DNA: TGTGCCTACGGGCCAGCAAATTACAATGAGCAGTTCTTC.

This chain links TRBV14 with TRBJ2-7; TRBD2 is a possible D gene (5 bases). V was pared by 5 bases and J by 4 bases, with 15 bases between. Looked up from germline, CDR1 is SGHDN and CDR2 is FVKESK. There are 14 residues in the CDR3. CDR3 sequence reads: CASSNGIQRYEQYF. The CDR3 DNA sequence: TGTGCCAGCAGCAACGGGATCCAGCGGTACGAGCAGTACTTC. The whole variable domain, filled in from reference TRBV14 and TRBJ2-7, reads EAGVTQFPSHSVIEKGQTVTLRCDPISGHDNLYWYRRVMGKEIKFLLHFVKESKQDESGMPNNRFLAERTGGTYSTLKVQPAELEDSGVYFCASSNGIQRYEQYFGPGTRLTVT.

The V call is TRBV5-1, the J call TRBJ2-6, with 7 nucleotides matching TRBD2. Looked up from germline, CDR1 is SGHRS and CDR2 is YFSETQ. This CDR3 comprises 18 residues. Trimming took 2 bases from V and 0 from J; bases not matched to a gene: 8. The CDR3 loop reads CASSFRLAAPSGANVLTF. DNA for the CDR3: TGCGCCAGCAGCTTCAGGCTAGCGGCTCCCTCTGGGGCCAACGTCCTGACTTTC.

This clonotype was counted only a few times. The gene calls are TRBV29-1 and TRBJ1-1; D is uncertain. This CDR3 has 12 residues. The germline V and J ends were trimmed by 8 bases and 5 bases, with 15 bases remaining between them. Per germline, CDR1 SQVTM and CDR2 ANQGSEA. CDR3 protein: CSTSGRKTEAFF. CDR3 bases: TGCAGCACCTCGGGCAGGAAGACTGAAGCTTTCTTT.

This clonotype came up a few times. Since a much larger clone is just one base distant, this may be a read error. The genes are TRBV10-3 and TRBJ2-5; D possibly matches TRBD1 or TRBD2 (5 bases each). This CDR3 has 13 residues. Trimming took off 0 bases at V and 5 bases at J, with 7 bases between the two ends. CDR1 and CDR2 from the germline V gene are ENHRY and SYGVKD. The CDR3 protein is CAISESGVETQYF. As DNA, the CDR3 is TGTGCCATCAGTGAGTCGGGGGTGGAGACCCAGTACTTC.

The V and J genes are TRBV5-6 and TRBJ2-7; the D gene is possibly TRBD1 (6 bases). Trimming shortened V by 1 base and J by 1 base, and 12 bases separated the two germline ends. In germline, CDR1 is SGHDT, CDR2 YYEEEE. The CDR3 has 15 amino acids. This CDR3 is CASSLFSGESYEQYF. CDR3 coding DNA: TGTGCCAGCAGCTTGTTCTCAGGGGAATCCTACGAGCAGTACTTC.

This clonotype was detected a few times. The chain has TRBV6-6 and TRBJ2-7; TRBD1 matches 9 bases. CDR1 and CDR2 from the germline V gene are MNHNY and SVGAGI (reference sequence). With V trimmed by 6 bases and J by 2 bases, 2 bases remained unmatched. This CDR3 region has 13 residues. The DNA for the CDR3 is TGTGCCAGCAGATGGACAGGGGCCTACGAGCAGTACTTC. It encodes CASRWTGAYEQYF.

J is TRBJ1-2 and V is TRBV29-1; the match to TRBD1 covers 7 bases. CDR3 size: 13 residues. Germline V CDR1 and CDR2: SQVTM, ANQGSEA. Losses at the gene ends were 4 bases for V and 4 bases for J; bases not matched to a gene: 6. CDR3 DNA sequence: TGCAGCGTTGGAGTAGGGGGCGGCTATGGCTACACCTTC. Its protein product is CSVGVGGGYGYTF.

The V and J genes are TRBV24-1 and TRBJ2-3; 7 bases line up with TRBD1. V gave up 4 bases and J gave up 1 base; unmatched junction bases: 7. In germline, CDR1 is KGHDR, CDR2 SFDVKD. The CDR3 length is 16 residues. The DNA for the CDR3 is TGTGCCACCAGTGAACGGGACAGCCCTCGCACAGATACGCAGTATTTT. This encodes CATSERDSPRTDTQYF.